The clone carrying this T cell receptor beta chain has a count of ten or more. The entry originates in a study of CD8+CD57+ T cells in acquired aplastic anemia. CDR1 is SGDLS, CDR2 YYNGEE, per germline. V was pared by 0 bases and J by 6 bases, with 5 bases of the junction left unmatched. The CDR3 extends over 14 amino acids. For CDR3 and TCR beta VDJ profiling, genomic DNA was the template used. TCRdb redid the calling of the reads with MiXCR, one entry per CDR3 protein. The data hold some 170,000 distinct CDR3 sequences, with roughly 43% observed a single time. All sequencing subjects had displayed CD8+CD57+ cell expansion on flow cytometry. Receipt of therapy had not occurred in any patient by the time of blood sampling.

Source material: sorted CD4+, CD8+, or CD8+CD57+ T cells (not recorded which) from PBMCs. The chain carries TRBV9 and TRBJ1-1; TRBD1 matches at 7 bases. This receptor was taken from a human donor with aplastic anemia. The CDR3 region is CASSVGQGKAEAFF. CDR3 DNA sequence: TGTGCCAGCAGCGTAGGACAGGGTAAGGCTGAAGCTTTCTTT.